This T cell receptor beta chain appears in the sequencing data of a study of blood T cell repertoires in COVID-19. The data were produced by immunoSEQ multiplex PCR, yet TCRdb's version contains in-frame clones alone and is incomplete. The repertoire holds fewer than 200,000 clones, with 85% as singletons. The V gene lost 1 base and the J gene lost 1 base, with 11 bases spanning the gap. The CDR3 consists of 16 residues. The germline V gene has CDR1 GTSNPN and CDR2 SVGIG (reference sequence). The chain employs TRBV30 and TRBJ1-6; tentatively, D is TRBD1 (5 bases). The sequence was obtained from a human donor with acute or convalescent COVID-19. The donor label of this sample is uncertain. Sequencing was carried out using peripheral blood. The CDR3 here is CAWSDGGISYNSPLHF. CDR3 in DNA: TGTGCCTGGAGTGACGGGGGGATTTCCTATAATTCACCCCTCCACTTT.